A single sample is the source of the 25 T cell receptor beta chains below, sequenced in a study of blood T cell repertoires in COVID-19. Some clones are missing from TCRdb's copy, which holds only in-frame ones; the method was immunoSEQ multiplex PCR. Of about 220,000 clones listed, over 75% are singletons. Material: PBMCs or T cells enriched from blood (not recorded which). The receptors were gathered from a woman between 18 and 29 years old in a cohort exposed to, infected with or recovered from COVID-19 (not recorded which).

The chain uses TRBV11-3 and TRBJ2-7; unclear D gene. The germline V gene encodes CDR1 SGHNT and CDR2 YENEEA. The CDR3 is made up of 14 amino acids. The V and J ends lost 3 bases and 3 bases respectively, with 12 bases between them. The CDR3: CASSFVDSSYEQYF. For the CDR3, the DNA is TGTGCCAGCAGCTTCGTCGATAGCAGCTACGAGCAGTACTTC.

V is TRBV5-1 and J is TRBJ2-5; D perhaps matches TRBD1 (6 bases). From germline, CDR1 is SGHRS and CDR2 YFSETQ. The CDR3 runs 13 residues. V was shortened by 2 bases and J by 2 bases, with 7 bases between the two germline ends. The CDR3 region has the DNA TGCGCCAGCAGCTTCGGACAGCAAGAGACCCAGTACTTC. Its translation: CASSFGQQETQYF.

The chain is built from TRBV5-1 and TRBJ2-3; D is unclear. Germline assignment: CDR1 SGHRS and CDR2 YFSETQ. V was cut by 7 bases and J by 0 bases, with 15 bases left in between. The CDR3 covers 15 residues. The DNA for the CDR3 is TGCGCCAGCCGCTCGCTAGTGGATAGCACAGATACGCAGTATTTT. Its translation: CASRSLVDSTDTQYF.

V gene TRBV7-6 combines with J gene TRBJ1-5; D gene uncertain. The CDR3 contains 13 residues. Trimming removed 2 bases from V and 5 bases from J, with 7 bases in between. The germline CDR1 and CDR2 sequences are SGHVS and FNYEAQ. The CDR3 DNA reads TGTGCCAGCAGCTTAAATCCCGATCAGCCCCAGCATTTT. Protein: CASSLNPDQPQHF.

This sequence joins TRBV12-5 and TRBJ1-1, with 8 bases matching TRBD1. V dropped 7 bases and J dropped 9; count of bases not matched to a gene: 10. The V gene's germline CDR1 is LGHNT and CDR2 FRNRAP. This CDR3 spans 13 amino acids. The CDR3 spells CASAADRAGQAFF. DNA for the CDR3: TGTGCTAGTGCCGCGGACAGGGCCGGTCAAGCTTTCTTT.

This chain connects TRBV28 to TRBJ1-2; 9 positions agree with TRBD1. Germline assignment: CDR1 MDHEN and CDR2 SYDVKM. The CDR3 length is 13 residues. V was clipped by 5 bases and J by 5 bases; unmatched bases: 3. The CDR3 region has the DNA TGTGCCAGCAGTACAGGGGGCGGGTATGGCTACACCTTC. This translates into CASSTGGGYGYTF.

V gene TRBV28 combines with J gene TRBJ2-1, with D hard to call. Trimming left V 6 bases short and J 0 bases short, with 15 bases between. CDR1 is MDHEN and CDR2 is SYDVKM in the germline V gene. CDR3 length: 16 residues. Here the CDR3 reads CASSPDPPSSYNEQFF. The CDR3 coding sequence is TGTGCCAGCAGCCCCGACCCGCCTAGCTCCTACAATGAGCAGTTCTTC.

This chain links TRBV7-2 with TRBJ2-1, with unresolved D. Germline V CDR1 and CDR2: SGHTA, FQGNSA. This CDR3 region has 13 residues. V lost 5 bases to trimming and J lost 1 base, with 6 bases between them. The CDR3, as DNA: TGTGCCAGCAGCCCCCCGTCCTACAATGAGCAGTTCTTC. It codes for CASSPPSYNEQFF.

This chain joins TRBV18 and TRBJ1-2, with 8 nucleotides matching TRBD1. CDR1 and CDR2 from the germline V gene are KGHSH and LQKENI. The length of the CDR3 is 14 residues. Germline trimming cut 4 bases from V and 2 bases from J; bases unmatched to any gene: 3. The CDR3 sequence: CASSRGQENYGYTF. Here the CDR3 DNA reads TGTGCCAGCTCACGGGGACAGGAAAACTATGGCTACACCTTC.

The chain is built from TRBV2 and TRBJ1-3; 8 bases line up with TRBD1. Germline CDR1 and CDR2: SNHLY and FYNNEI. V lost 6 bases, J lost 2 bases, and 3 bases stayed unmatched. The CDR3 is 14 residues long. The CDR3 sequence: CASSVQGAGNTIYF. CDR3 sequence (DNA): TGTGCCAGCAGCGTACAGGGGGCTGGAAACACCATATATTTT.

The sample holds one count of this clone. DNA of the CDR3: TGCGCCAGCAGCTCGGCGAGACTCTCGAACACTGAAGCTTTCTTT. Its translation is CASSSARLSNTEAFF. The rearrangement links TRBV5-1 to TRBJ1-1; D call uncertain. CDR1 and CDR2 (germline): SGHRS, YFSETQ. The CDR3 length is 15 residues. The V end lost 3 bases, the J end lost 1 base, and 13 bases lay between the germline ends.

The chain's CDR3 is CASRVYGGLETQYF. DNA of the CDR3: TGTGCCAGCAGGGTATACGGGGGGCTAGAGACCCAGTACTTC. The V call is TRBV5-6, the J call TRBJ2-5; D might be TRBD2 (7 bases). Germline V gene sequence: CDR1 SGHDT, CDR2 YYEEEE. Between the trimmed V and J ends, which lost 5 bases and 4 bases, there was a span of 15 bases. This CDR3 is 14 amino acids long.

The chain employs TRBV19 and TRBJ2-2, with D tentatively TRBD1 (7 bases). Germline V gives CDR1 LNHDA, CDR2 SQIVND (reference sequence). V dropped 9 bases and J dropped 7 bases, with 24 bases sitting between them. This CDR3 contains 16 residues. The CDR3 reads CASRSNRGGGNGELFF. The DNA for the CDR3 is TGTGCCAGCCGAAGCAACCGAGGGGGCGGGAACGGGGAGCTGTTTTTT.

The chain links TRBV28 to TRBJ1-1, with TRBD1 identical over 8 bases. Per germline, CDR1 MDHEN and CDR2 SYDVKM. The V and J ends lost 7 bases and 1 base, in that order; junction bases with no gene match: 5. The CDR3 is 14 residues long. The DNA for the CDR3 is TGTGCCAGCATAGTCCAGGGGGCGAACACTGAAGCTTTCTTT. Translation: CASIVQGANTEAFF.

The chain recombines TRBV18 with TRBJ1-5, with no clear D. This CDR3 is built from 18 residues. Trimming cost V 4 bases and J 0 bases, with 19 bases left between them. Germline-derived CDR1 and CDR2 are KGHSH and LQKENI. The CDR3 spells CASSRLPTGENSNQPQHF. In DNA, the CDR3 is TGTGCCAGCTCACGACTCCCGACCGGAGAGAATAGCAATCAGCCCCAGCATTTT.

V is TRBV7-2 and J is TRBJ1-5; D perhaps matches TRBD1 (6 bases). With 2 bases removed from V and 1 base from J, the gap between germline ends came to 9 bases. The CDR3 is made up of 15 amino acids. CDR1 is SGHTA, CDR2 FQGNSA, per germline. The CDR3 reads CASSLRQGSNQPQHF. In nucleotides, the CDR3 is TGTGCCAGCAGCTTAAGGCAGGGGAGCAATCAGCCCCAGCATTTT.

The chain has TRBV6-1 and TRBJ1-4; TRBD1 might be the D (6 bases). CDR3 length: 14 residues. Germline V gene lookup returns CDR1 MNHNS and CDR2 SASEGT. V was clipped by 4 bases and J by 7 bases, with 13 bases between them. The CDR3 here is CASSGAGAGEKLFF. The CDR3, as DNA: TGTGCCAGCAGTGGAGCGGGGGCCGGTGAAAAACTGTTTTTT.

J is TRBJ2-5 and V is TRBV19, with 8 nucleotides matching TRBD1. The CDR3 totals 15 residues. V shed 4 bases, J shed 4 bases, and the junction held 8 bases outside the gene matches. Germline CDR1 and CDR2: LNHDA and SQIVND (reference sequence). The CDR3 nucleotides read TGTGCCAGTAGTACCACCGGGACAGGAGGAGAGACCCAGTACTTC. This codes for CASSTTGTGGETQYF.

The chain recombines TRBV10-1 with TRBJ1-1, with D possibly TRBD1 on 5 matching bases. This CDR3 comprises 8 residues. V lost 7 bases and J 14 bases, leaving 8 bases between the germline ends. Germline values: CDR1 WNHNN, CDR2 SYGVQD (reference sequence). CDR3 region: CASTREFF. CDR3 sequence (DNA): TGCGCCAGCACCAGGGAATTCTTT.

V gene TRBV5-1 combines with J gene TRBJ2-3, with TRBD2 matching over 13 bases. V gave up 3 bases and J gave up 5 bases; unmatched junction bases: 6. CDR1 SGHRS and CDR2 YFSETQ come from the germline V gene. This CDR3 has 16 amino acids. The CDR3 sequence: CASSSGLAGDVDTQYF. Here the CDR3 DNA reads TGCGCCAGCAGCTCCGGACTAGCGGGAGACGTAGATACGCAGTATTTT.

In this sample, this clone turned up a few times. The CDR3 here is CAISESVAGVREQYF. The CDR3 region has the DNA TGTGCCATCAGTGAGTCGGTAGCGGGAGTGCGCGAGCAGTACTTC. This chain uses TRBV10-3 with TRBJ2-7; 9 bases match TRBD2. Germline values: CDR1 ENHRY, CDR2 SYGVKD. This CDR3 is built from 15 residues. V dropped 0 bases and J dropped 6; count of bases not matched to a gene: 6.

The chain combines TRBV5-1 with TRBJ1-1, with unresolved D. CDR1 is SGHRS, CDR2 YFSETQ, per germline. The CDR3 is 14 amino acids. The V end was cut by 0 bases, the J end by 1 base, with 7 bases between. Here the CDR3 reads CASSLAGSNTEAFF. The CDR3 nucleotides read TGCGCCAGCAGCTTGGCTGGCTCGAACACTGAAGCTTTCTTT.

V and J are TRBV28 and TRBJ2-2, with 7 bases matching TRBD1. After removal of 7 bases from V and 0 bases from J, the junction contained 5 bases not matched to a gene. This CDR3 comprises 15 residues. From germline, CDR1 is MDHEN and CDR2 SYDVKM. CDR3 in amino acids: CASTPGTANTGELFF. As DNA, the CDR3 is TGTGCCAGCACCCCCGGGACAGCGAACACCGGGGAGCTGTTTTTT.

This clone was observed once. V and J are TRBV19 and TRBJ2-2, with D unresolved. The CDR3 is 15 residues long. V lost 3 bases to trimming and J lost 0 bases, with 8 bases between them. The V gene's germline CDR1 is LNHDA and CDR2 SQIVND (reference sequence). CDR3 in DNA: TGTGCCAGTAGTATGGTGGGCGCGAACACCGGGGAGCTGTTTTTT. Protein product: CASSMVGANTGELFF.

The chain has TRBV6-5 and TRBJ2-5; D call uncertain. Trimming pared 7 bases from V and 4 bases from J, leaving 16 bases between. This CDR3 has 14 amino acids. Per the germline V gene, CDR1 is MNHEY and CDR2 is SVGAGI. The chain's CDR3 is CASTLSIAGETQYF. The CDR3 DNA is TGTGCCAGCACCCTGTCCATAGCTGGAGAGACCCAGTACTTC.